A single sample is the source of the 18 T cell receptor beta chains below, sequenced in a study of cytomegalovirus exposure and HLA in healthy donors. Amplification used 60 Vbeta primers and 13 Jbeta primers. The assay was immunoSEQ multiplex PCR, and TCRdb's table has in-frame clones only and misses some. This table has roughly 84,000 clones, roughly 79% appearing once. Sequencing was carried out using PBMCs. Receptors were obtained from a male donor in good health and CMV-seropositive.

DNA of the CDR3: TGTGCCAGCAGTGAAGCGGTAGCGGGAGGTTACGAGCAGTACTTC. This translates into CASSEAVAGGYEQYF. The chain links TRBV6-1 to TRBJ2-7, with 10 bases that match TRBD2. Germline V gene lookup returns CDR1 MNHNS and CDR2 SASEGT. The CDR3 is made up of 15 amino acids. The V segment lost 0 bases and the J segment 4 bases; nucleotides outside the gene matches: 3.

This chain joins TRBV20-1 and TRBJ2-5; possible D gene TRBD1, 6 bases. V was shortened by 7 bases and J by 2 bases, with 8 bases between the two germline ends. Germline values: CDR1 DFQATT, CDR2 SNEGSKA (reference sequence). The CDR3 totals 11 residues. CDR3 DNA sequence: TGCAGTGAACAGGGACAAGAGACCCAGTACTTC. This encodes CSEQGQETQYF.

The gene calls are TRBV6-1 and TRBJ2-2, with TRBD1 matching over 7 bases. The CDR3 has 14 amino acids. Germline trimming cut 5 bases from V and 3 bases from J; bases unmatched to any gene: 3. Germline values: CDR1 MNHNS, CDR2 SASEGT. The CDR3 loop reads CASSFDRDTGELFF. In DNA, the CDR3 is TGTGCCAGCAGTTTCGACAGGGACACCGGGGAGCTGTTTTTT.

The chain's CDR3 is CASRYRGKQPQHF. CDR3 nucleotide sequence: TGTGCCAGCAGATACAGGGGTAAACAGCCCCAGCATTTT. This rearrangement joins TRBV28 to TRBJ1-5; 7 bases line up with TRBD1. The CDR3 consists of 13 residues. The V gene end was trimmed by 6 bases and the J gene end by 7 bases; junction bases not matched to a gene: 6. The V gene's germline CDR1 is MDHEN and CDR2 SYDVKM.

The chain is built from TRBV29-1 and TRBJ2-3, with D possibly matching TRBD1 (6 bases). The CDR3 spans 13 residues. CDR1 SQVTM and CDR2 ANQGSEA come from the germline V gene. V was clipped by 6 bases and J by 3 bases, with 13 bases between them. In DNA form, the CDR3 reads TGCAGCGTAGCCGGGACACTTACAGATACGCAGTATTTT. Translating it yields CSVAGTLTDTQYF.

The chain is built from TRBV5-4 and TRBJ2-5; TRBD1 matches at 7 bases. The CDR3 sequence is 12 residues long. CDR1 and CDR2 from the germline V gene are SGHNT and YYREEE (reference sequence). The V gene end was trimmed by 7 bases and the J gene end by 2 bases; junction bases not matched to a gene: 2. The CDR3 protein is CASQGQQETQYF. The DNA of the CDR3 is TGTGCCAGCCAGGGACAGCAAGAGACCCAGTACTTC.

This clone was counted only a few times. The V gene is TRBV19, the J gene TRBJ1-1; the match to TRBD1 covers 8 bases. CDR1 is LNHDA and CDR2 is SQIVND in the germline V gene (reference sequence). The CDR3 consists of 16 residues. The CDR3 nucleotides are TGTGCTAAAAAGGAACCGACAGGGGCTATGAACACTGAAGCTTTCTTT. Translated: CAKKEPTGAMNTEAFF.

The V and J genes are TRBV10-3 and TRBJ2-1; 8 nucleotides match TRBD1. The germline V gene encodes CDR1 ENHRY and CDR2 SYGVKD. The CDR3 contains 15 residues. J was trimmed by 2 bases and V by 4 bases; bases with no gene match: 4. The CDR3 is CAISGGDRPYNEQFF. CDR3 sequence (DNA): TGTGCCATCAGTGGCGGGGACAGGCCCTACAATGAGCAGTTCTTC.

V gene TRBV28 combines with J gene TRBJ2-7; 10 positions match TRBD1. V trimming: 8 bases; J trimming: 5 bases; junction bases outside the gene matches: 18. Germline V CDR1 and CDR2: MDHEN, SYDVKM. The CDR3 length is 17 residues. The CDR3 region is CASCVLNPGQGCNEQYF. The CDR3 coding sequence is TGTGCCAGCTGCGTACTTAATCCGGGACAGGGGTGCAACGAGCAGTACTTC. Full variable domain (outside the CDR3, taken from reference TRBV28 and TRBJ2-7): DVKVTQSSRYLVKRTGEKVFLECVQDMDHENMFWYRQDPGLGLRLIYFSYDVKMKEKGDIPEGYSVSREKKERFSLILESASTNQTSMYLCASCVLNPGQGCNEQYFGPGTRLTVT.

The rearrangement joins TRBV6-6 to TRBJ1-2; 9 bases map to TRBD1. Per germline, CDR1 MNHNY and CDR2 SVGAGI (reference sequence). V lost 7 bases to trimming and J lost 7 bases; unmatched junction nucleotides: 10. The CDR3 covers 14 residues. The CDR3 protein is CASTRGQGTFGYTF. CDR3 nucleotides: TGTGCCAGCACCCGAGGACAGGGGACATTTGGCTACACCTTC.

The chain uses TRBV18 and TRBJ1-4, with TRBD1 as a possible D gene (6 bases). Germline V gene sequence: CDR1 KGHSH, CDR2 LQKENI. The length of the CDR3 is 15 residues. The ends were cut back, 6 bases at V and 1 base at J, with 12 bases in the middle. CDR3 nucleotide sequence: TGTGCCAGCTCGATGGGGGCAGGAACTAATGAAAAACTGTTTTTT. Translating gives CASSMGAGTNEKLFF.

V is TRBV5-4 and J is TRBJ2-2, with D maybe TRBD2 (7 bases). The CDR3 runs 17 residues. Trimming took off 5 bases at V and 0 bases at J, with 17 bases between the two ends. The germline V gene has CDR1 SGHNT and CDR2 YYREEE (reference sequence). The CDR3 sequence is CASSPIEGGTNTGELFF. In DNA, the CDR3 is TGTGCCAGCAGTCCTATCGAGGGGGGGACGAACACCGGGGAGCTGTTTTTT. Full variable domain (remainder filled in from reference TRBV5-4 and TRBJ2-2): ETGVTQSPTHLIKTRGQQVTLRCSSQSGHNTVSWYQQALGQGPQFIFQYYREEENGRGNFPPRFSGLQFPNYSSELNVNALELDDSALYLCASSPIEGGTNTGELFFGEGSRLTVL.

There are a few counts of this clone. J is TRBJ2-7 and V is TRBV6-5, with TRBD2 matching over 10 bases. The length of the CDR3 is 15 residues. Germline lookup yields CDR1 MNHEY and CDR2 SVGAGI. The ends lost 0 bases at V and 3 bases at J; junction bases unmatched: 2. The CDR3 DNA follows: TGTGCCAGCAGTTACTCGTCTAGCGGGAGCTACGAGCAGTACTTC. It is translated as CASSYSSSGSYEQYF.

This chain connects TRBV6-6 to TRBJ2-3; D ambiguous. Germline V CDR1 and CDR2: MNHNY, SVGAGI (reference sequence). The CDR3 extends over 13 amino acids. V lost 6 bases to trimming and J lost 4 bases, with 11 bases between them. CDR3 amino acids: CASSHNRPDTQYF. The DNA for the CDR3 is TGTGCCAGCAGCCATAACAGACCAGATACGCAGTATTTT.

This chain connects TRBV6-5 to TRBJ2-7; a weak D match, TRBD2 (6 bases). Germline values: CDR1 MNHEY, CDR2 SVGAGI. This CDR3 contains 15 residues. V gave up 1 base and J gave up 0 bases, with 10 bases separating them. The CDR3 protein is CASSYFGGASYEQYF. In nucleotides, the CDR3 is TGTGCCAGCAGTTACTTCGGGGGAGCCTCCTACGAGCAGTACTTC.

The sample holds a few counts of this clone. The chain uses TRBV19 and TRBJ2-3; 8 bases align to TRBD1. V dropped 5 bases and J dropped 2; count of bases not matched to a gene: 9. The CDR3 runs 16 residues. Per the germline V gene, CDR1 is LNHDA and CDR2 is SQIVND (reference sequence). CDR3 nucleotide sequence: TGTGCCAGTAGTGCTGACAGGGGAATACACACAGATACGCAGTATTTT. Protein product: CASSADRGIHTDTQYF.

The chain has TRBV27 and TRBJ1-5, with a weak D call TRBD1 (5 bases). The V gene's germline CDR1 is MNHEY and CDR2 SMNVEV (reference sequence). This CDR3 is 16 amino acids long. V was pared by 1 base and J by 1 base, with 11 bases between. This CDR3 is CASSLYGGSSNQPQHF. DNA of the CDR3: TGTGCCAGCAGTTTATACGGGGGTTCAAGCAATCAGCCCCAGCATTTT.

This clone came up a few times. This chain joins TRBV7-8 and TRBJ2-7; tentative D call: TRBD2 (5 bases). This CDR3 is built from 14 residues. Looked up from germline, CDR1 is SGHVS and CDR2 is FQNEAQ. V was clipped by 3 bases and J by 6 bases, with 15 bases between them. CDR3 in amino acids: CASSFGRRSGEQYF. CDR3 nucleotide sequence: TGTGCCAGCAGCTTCGGAAGGCGGAGCGGCGAGCAGTACTTC.